The entry that follows covers one T cell receptor beta chain sequence. This clonotype appeared many times. Its antigen is not yet known. No base quality information exists; no much larger clone differs at one position. This sample is drawn from a study of naive and memory T cell subsets (dated 2017 in TCRdb). At the level of the whole study: According to the figure summarizing the samples, there were roughly ten blood donors, 7 tuberculin skin test biopsies and 3 saline control biopsies. PCR2 was typically run as a SYBR Green qPCR and stopped at a set threshold, although low-input samples could use end-point PCR of around 6 cycles instead.

Study-level results and caveats: The potential sensitivity of the RNA-based method to TCR transcript changes with T cell activation and differentiation was acknowledged.

Using 3' ligation of a UMI-containing oligonucleotide to TCR cDNA, the study laid out a robust and sensitive protocol to amplify, sequence and analyze TCRs. Whole blood analysis involved drawing roughly 2.6 ml of peripheral blood from adult healthy volunteers into Tempus tubes and then extracting RNA following the manufacturer's instructions. Total RNA, without cell sorting, was DNase treated with RQ1 DNase before reverse transcription, targeting 1 to 1000 ng input. Skin biopsy and whole blood libraries were made to test pipeline robustness in samples where T cells form a minority population. From a lookup of the germline V gene, CDR1 and CDR2 are SGHVS and FQNEAQ. V is cut back by 5 bases and J by 4 bases, with 7 bases in the junction unmatched. The CDR3 has 15 amino acids, counting the end cysteine and phenylalanine. The entry retains the CDR3 DNA only, 45 bases that are in frame from base 1. Receptor amplification or capture employed 5' RACE. The ligated cDNA was amplified by four rounds of PCR, in which nested alpha and beta constant region primers were used together with the SP2 primer. For the blood and skin samples, TCR RNA was reverse transcribed with SuperScript IV using primers for the alpha and beta constant regions. An oligonucleotide carrying the Illumina SP2 primer and a UMI was ligated to the 3' end of the cDNA by means of T4 RNA ligase 1. The 12-nucleotide UMI was composed of two random hexamers separated by an eight-base spacer, which was included to prevent hairpin formation. From the second PCR onward, TCR alpha and beta chain libraries were processed separately, and dual indexing was applied for multiplexing. After pooling, the indexed libraries were analyzed by capillary electrophoresis and sequenced on either an Illumina MiSeq or NextSeq. To boost base diversity and improve cluster recognition, PhiX DNA at roughly 4.5-8% was spiked into the libraries. In the original analysis: Demultiplexor pulled UMIs out of read 2, joined the UMIs with the TCR sequence from read 1, and separated reads according to sample indices. Decombinator identified V and J genes and V-J junctions and gave each TCR a five-part identifier that included V and J deletions. UMIs were used by Collapsinator to correct sequencing errors and PCR amplification heterogeneity, so that a UMI-based abundance was obtained for each TCR. CDR3Translator turned identifiers into nucleotide sequence, translated the nucleotide sequence into amino acids, and pulled out CDR3 regions based on terminal motifs. After normalization to the amount of input RNA, error-corrected alpha and beta TCR counts from blood and skin were compared. TCRdb reworked the public reads: Q25 trimming with fastp, MiXCR clone assembly, productive beta chains retained. Each CDR3 protein appears once, grouped with its most common genes and DNA. V and J calls and clone size were set by TCRdb, not the authors. Counted in this sample were about 48,000 distinct CDR3 sequences; 4.7% of them appeared once. The ten largest make up around 0.8% of the sample.

The chain is encoded by TRBV7-8 joined to TRBJ2-2, with TRBD1 identical over 7 junction bases. The sequence was obtained from a female donor in good health. The CDR3 protein sequence reads: CASSPDRVGTGELFF. The DNA reads TGTGCCAGCAGCCCAGACAGGGTGGGCACCGGGGAGCTGTTTTTT.